This T cell receptor (beta chain) was captured in a study of T cells after yellow fever vaccination. General observations from the study: The booster response re-showed most primary clones: 96% CD4, about 89% CD8. Researchers noted that a small share of clonotypes showed up in both CD4 and CD8 compartments. Abundant clonotypes from the bulk population could have been carried over as contaminants into FACS-sorted repertoires.

TCRdb used MiXCR to reprocess the 5' RACE reads, holding one entry per CDR3 protein. The sample shows under 550,000 distinct CDR3 sequences, about a fifth of them seen only once. This clonotype was seen only a few times. Its antigen is undetermined. CDR1 is MNHNY and CDR2 is SVGAGI in the germline V gene (reference sequence). V was shortened by 6 bases and J by 3 bases, with 9 bases between the two germline ends. The CDR3 loop spans 12 amino acids. The chain recombines TRBV6-6 with TRBJ2-7, with D maybe TRBD1 (5 bases). Sequencing used PBMCs, obtained roughly 23 days after the first yellow fever vaccination. The sequence was obtained from a man between 18 and 29 years old who received the YFV17D yellow fever vaccine. The CDR3 is CASSDDSYEQYF. The CDR3 DNA follows: TGTGCCAGCAGCGATGACAGCTACGAGCAGTACTTC.